This T cell receptor beta chain originates from a study of T cells after yellow fever vaccination. Points from the study as a whole: Relatively few clonotypes were ones that appeared in both CD4 and CD8 compartments. Post-booster reappearance was seen for most primary-vaccination clones (roughly 97% CD4, 80% to 90% CD8). A weaker secondary response peaked on day 5, the primary on day 15. FACS-sorted repertoires might harbor abundant contaminating clonotypes from the bulk population.

V was pared by 4 bases and J by 1 base, with 10 bases between. The CDR3 extends over 14 amino acids. In germline, CDR1 is LGHNA, CDR2 YNFKEQ. This clonotype showed up just a few times. The antigen is not known. TCRdb reprocessed the 5' RACE reads via MiXCR and lists one record per CDR3 protein. The data contain some 320,000 distinct CDR3 sequences, around a tenth of them singletons. Sample: CD4+ T cells sorted from PBMCs, taken 45 days after the yellow fever booster vaccination. The origin of this receptor is a young man who received the YFV17D yellow fever vaccine. The chain uses TRBV4-2 and TRBJ1-1; D gene uncertain. CDR3 nucleotides: TGTGCCAGCAGCCCCCGTGAGGGGAACACTGAAGCTTTCTTT. Its translation: CASSPREGNTEAFF.